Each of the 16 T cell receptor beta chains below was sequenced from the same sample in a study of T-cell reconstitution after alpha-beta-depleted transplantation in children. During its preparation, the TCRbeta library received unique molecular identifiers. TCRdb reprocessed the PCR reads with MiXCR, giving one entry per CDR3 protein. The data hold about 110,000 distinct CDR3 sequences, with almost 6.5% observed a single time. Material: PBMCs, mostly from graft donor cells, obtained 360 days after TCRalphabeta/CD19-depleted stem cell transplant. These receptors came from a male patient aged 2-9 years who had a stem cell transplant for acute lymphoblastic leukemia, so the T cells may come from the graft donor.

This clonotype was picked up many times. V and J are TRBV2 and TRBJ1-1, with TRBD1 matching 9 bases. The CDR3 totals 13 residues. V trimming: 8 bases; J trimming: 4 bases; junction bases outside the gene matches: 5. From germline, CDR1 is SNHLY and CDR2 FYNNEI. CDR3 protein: CASGGQGSTEAFF. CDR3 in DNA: TGTGCCAGCGGGGGACAGGGAAGCACTGAAGCTTTCTTT.

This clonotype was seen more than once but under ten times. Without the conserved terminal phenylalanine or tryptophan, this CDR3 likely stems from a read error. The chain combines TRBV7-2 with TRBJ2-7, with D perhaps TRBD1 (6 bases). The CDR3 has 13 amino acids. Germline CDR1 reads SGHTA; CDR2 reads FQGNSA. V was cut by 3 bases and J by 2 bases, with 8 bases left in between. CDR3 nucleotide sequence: TGTGCCAGCAGCTTGAACAGGGCCTACGAGCAGTACCTC. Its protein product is CASSLNRAYEQYL.

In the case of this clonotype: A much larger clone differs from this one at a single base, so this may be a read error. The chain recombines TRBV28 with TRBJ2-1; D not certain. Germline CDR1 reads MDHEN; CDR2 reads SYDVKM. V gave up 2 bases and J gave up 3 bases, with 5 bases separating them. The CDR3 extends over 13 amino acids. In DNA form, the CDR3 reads TGTGCCAGCAGTTTAGCCCACTACAATGAGCAGTTCTTC. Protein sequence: CASSLAHYNEQFF.

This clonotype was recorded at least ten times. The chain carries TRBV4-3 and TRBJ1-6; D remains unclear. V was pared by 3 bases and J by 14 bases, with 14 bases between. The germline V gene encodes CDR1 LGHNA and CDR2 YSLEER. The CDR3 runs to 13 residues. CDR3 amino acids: CASSHRSLGALHF. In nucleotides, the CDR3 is TGCGCCAGCAGCCATAGATCCCTTGGGGCCCTCCACTTT.

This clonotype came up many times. DNA for the CDR3: TGCAGCTGCCTCTGGGGATACGAGCAGTACTTC. Encoded protein: CSCLWGYEQYF. The chain has TRBV29-1 and TRBJ2-7; D is unresolved. Per germline, CDR1 SQVTM and CDR2 ANQGSEA. CDR3 length equals 11 residues. Between the trimmed V and J ends, which lost 8 bases and 4 bases, there was a span of 12 bases.

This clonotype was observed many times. The CDR3 bases are TGTGCCAGCAGCTTAGCGGCTAGCTCCTACAATGAGCAGTTCTTC. Residues: CASSLAASSYNEQFF. The rearrangement joins TRBV7-8 to TRBJ2-1; the D is unclear. CDR1 is SGHVS, CDR2 FQNEAQ, per germline. The CDR3 totals 15 residues. Trimming cost V 0 bases and J 0 bases, with 6 bases left between them.

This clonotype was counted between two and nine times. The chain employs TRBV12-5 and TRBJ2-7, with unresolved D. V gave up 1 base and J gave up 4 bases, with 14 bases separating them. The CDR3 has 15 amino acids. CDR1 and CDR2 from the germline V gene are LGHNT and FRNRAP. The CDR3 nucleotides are TGTGCTAGTGGTTTGGGACCCGACGCGAGATACGAGCAGTACTTC. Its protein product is CASGLGPDARYEQYF.

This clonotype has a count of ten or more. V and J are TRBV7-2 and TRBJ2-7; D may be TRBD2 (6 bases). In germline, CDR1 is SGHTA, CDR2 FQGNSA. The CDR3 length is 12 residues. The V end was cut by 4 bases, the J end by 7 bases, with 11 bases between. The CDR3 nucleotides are TGTGCCAGCAGCTGGGGACTCGGAGAGCAGTACTTC. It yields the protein CASSWGLGEQYF. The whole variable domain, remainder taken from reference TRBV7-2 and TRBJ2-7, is GAGVSQSPSNKVTEKGKDVELRCDPISGHTALYWYRQSLGQGLEFLIYFQGNSAPDKSGLPSDRFSAERTGGSVSTLTIQRTQQEDSAVYLCASSWGLGEQYFGPGTRLTVT.

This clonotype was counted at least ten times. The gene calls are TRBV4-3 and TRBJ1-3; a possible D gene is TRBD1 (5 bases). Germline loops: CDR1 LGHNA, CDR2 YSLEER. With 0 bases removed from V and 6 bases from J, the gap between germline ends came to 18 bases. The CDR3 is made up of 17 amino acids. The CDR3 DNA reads TGCGCCAGCAGCCAAGATAGGGGACTGGGCCTAGCAAACACCATATATTTT. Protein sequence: CASSQDRGLGLANTIYF.

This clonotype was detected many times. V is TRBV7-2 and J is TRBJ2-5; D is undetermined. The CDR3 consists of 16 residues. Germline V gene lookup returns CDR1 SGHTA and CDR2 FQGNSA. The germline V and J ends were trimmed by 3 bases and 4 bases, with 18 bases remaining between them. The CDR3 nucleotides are TGTGCCAGCAGCTTGGGAAACCGGGTCTTCGGAGAGACCCAGTACTTC. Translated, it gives CASSLGNRVFGETQYF.

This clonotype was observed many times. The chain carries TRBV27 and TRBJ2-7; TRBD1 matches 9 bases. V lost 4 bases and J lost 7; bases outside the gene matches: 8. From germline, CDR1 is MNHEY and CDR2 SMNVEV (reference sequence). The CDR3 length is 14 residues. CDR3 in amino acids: CASSYSGQGSEQYF. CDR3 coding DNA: TGTGCCAGCAGTTATTCGGGACAGGGAAGTGAGCAGTACTTC.

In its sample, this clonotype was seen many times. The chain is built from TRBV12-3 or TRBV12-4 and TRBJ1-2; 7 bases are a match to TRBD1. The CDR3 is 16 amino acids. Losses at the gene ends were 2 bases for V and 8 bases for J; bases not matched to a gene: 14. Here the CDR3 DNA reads TGTGCCAGCAGTTTAACAGGGGATCTTGGCGGAGAAGGCTACACCTTC. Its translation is CASSLTGDLGGEGYTF.

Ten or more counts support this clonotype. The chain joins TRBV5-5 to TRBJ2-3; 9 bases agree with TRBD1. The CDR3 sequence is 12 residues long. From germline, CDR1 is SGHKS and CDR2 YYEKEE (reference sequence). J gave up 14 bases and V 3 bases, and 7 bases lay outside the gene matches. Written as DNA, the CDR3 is TGTGCCAGCAGCTCCACAGGGGGCGCAGGGTATTTT. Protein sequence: CASSSTGGAGYF. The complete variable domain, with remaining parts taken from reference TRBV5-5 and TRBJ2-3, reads DAGVTQSPTHLIKTRGQQVTLRCSPISGHKSVSWYQQVLGQGPQFIFQYYEKEERGRGNFPDRFSARQFPNYSSELNVNALLLGDSALYLCASSSTGGAGYFGPGTRLTVL.

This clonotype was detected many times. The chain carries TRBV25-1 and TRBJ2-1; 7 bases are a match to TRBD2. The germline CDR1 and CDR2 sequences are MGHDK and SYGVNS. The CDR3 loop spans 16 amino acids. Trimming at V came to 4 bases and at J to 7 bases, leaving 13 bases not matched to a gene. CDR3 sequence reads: CASSARDPRGGNEQFF. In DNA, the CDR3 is TGTGCCAGCAGTGCCAGGGATCCTCGCGGGGGAAATGAGCAGTTCTTC.

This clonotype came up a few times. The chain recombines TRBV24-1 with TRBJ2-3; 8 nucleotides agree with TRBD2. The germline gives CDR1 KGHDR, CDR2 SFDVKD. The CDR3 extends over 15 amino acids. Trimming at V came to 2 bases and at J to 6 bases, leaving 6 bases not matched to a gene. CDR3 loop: CATSDSGGAWDTQYF. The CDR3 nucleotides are TGTGCCACCAGTGATTCGGGGGGGGCTTGGGATACGCAGTATTTT.

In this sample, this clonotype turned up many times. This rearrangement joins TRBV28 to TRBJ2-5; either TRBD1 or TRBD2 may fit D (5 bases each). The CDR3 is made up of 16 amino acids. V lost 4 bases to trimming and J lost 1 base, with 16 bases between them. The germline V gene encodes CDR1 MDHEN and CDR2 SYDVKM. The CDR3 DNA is TGTGCCAGCAGTTCCCGGCTACAGGACTCCCAAGAGACCCAGTACTTC. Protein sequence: CASSSRLQDSQETQYF.